This paragraph covers one T cell receptor beta chain sequence. Its cognate antigen has yet to be identified. The immunoSEQ assay used multiplex PCR to amplify TCR beta CDR3 regions from an average of roughly 1,200 ng of genomic DNA per sample. To correct primer bias, the assay used a complete synthetic TCR repertoire to set an amplification baseline. The amplicons were sequenced using the Illumina platform. As for how the authors treated the data: Sequences were error-corrected by clustering with frequency ratios and a modified nearest-neighbor algorithm and were then analyzed in the immunoSEQ Analyzer with IMGT gene definitions. At each rarefaction depth, TCR richness and evenness were averaged across 20 rarefaction repeats, and any sample with fewer sequences than the depth was left out. V, D and J gene relative abundances were compared between groups with Wilcoxon rank sum tests, applying FDR correction. An intraclass correlation of roughly 95% for TCR richness and an average of around 82% across 66 gene segments were obtained from the blinded duplicates. Not all clones reach the TCRdb copy of this immuneACCESS table, which keeps in-frame sequences only. Checked studies attribute under half of the gap to unresolved V genes and leave the rest unexplained. That table supplies the V and J calls and clone size; D and trimming were determined from the DNA. The table kept for this sample lists 40,000 or so clones. Together, the top ten hold 5.8% of the sample.

Every participant had a single incident cervical HPV16 infection, and women with prevalent HPV16 infections were excluded. Cervical HPV DNA was detected by MY09/MY11 PCR and genotyped by dot-blot hybridization. Around 15 mL of heparinized blood was centrifuged, after which the buffy coat was aliquoted, frozen at -30 degrees C, and then stored at -80 degrees C. QIAGEN kits were used to extract genomic DNA from buffy coat specimens. These data originate in a study of T cells in women clearing cervical HPV infection (dated by TCRdb to the late 2010s). In terms of the full investigation: The cases were about two dozen women with histologically confirmed HPV16-related CIN3 or worse, and 2 of those women had invasive cancers. The controls were around 26 women whose single incident HPV16 infection cleared within 12 months with no development of precancer or cancer. Blood from cases was collected at the visit where the lesion was first found, while blood from controls was collected once the infection could no longer be detected. Among cases, blood sampling occurred a median of about 150 days after lesion detection, with an interquartile range of about 90 to 230 days. HLA typing was available for only a few women, so HLA type could not be excluded as a confounder. Nested within Costa Rica's Guanacaste HPV Natural History Study, an exploratory proof-of-principle case-control study compared TCR repertoires across cervical HPV16 outcomes. Cases were matched to controls by age within five years and by the year the sample was collected. Median age was roughly 33 years in cases versus just over 37 in controls, and baseline characteristics did not differ significantly. The parent cohort enrolled roughly 9,300 women aged 18 or older in Guanacaste, Costa Rica, in about 1993 to 1994 and followed the women for about 7 years. Five blinded duplicates per group were added as quality controls, so that 60 or so samples were obtained: around 50 participants and 10 replicates. Broad study findings and their caveats: Because the number of T cells per sample was unknown, the richness differences could reflect varying T-cell content rather than repertoire biology. Random forest classifiers combining richness and V gene abundances distinguished cases from controls with an estimated AUC of about 0.79. Because of the cross-sectional design, the study could not determine whether the associations came before infection or resulted from infection, and neither effector/memory subsets nor HPV-specific T cells were isolated. Significantly higher TCR repertoire richness was observed in CIN3+ cases than in controls across sequencing depths, whereas no difference in evenness was found.

The sequenced material came from blood buffy coat. This TCR came from a woman aged 18 to 69 with a cervical HPV16 infection that either progressed to CIN3+ or cleared (not recorded which).

The CDR3 DNA, read in part, is TGTGCCAGCAGCATAGGGACTAGCGGGGATACC. It translates to CASSIGTSGDT. The CDR3, in full, reads CASSIGTSGDTYTF. The chain joins TRBV7-6 to TRBJ1-2; TRBD1 is a possible D gene, resting on 5 matching bases. Read coverage stops 3 residues before the CDR3 terminus; the germline J gene supplies the remainder. From the germline V gene, CDR1 is SGHVS and CDR2 is FNYEAQ. The CDR3 measures 14 amino acids from cysteine to phenylalanine. Sequencing covers 33 bases of the CDR3, shown here with the frame starting at base 1.